These 27 T cell receptor beta chains were sequenced from one sample in a study of metastatic and nonmetastatic thyroid tumors. TCRdb re-called the PCR reads through MiXCR. This table holds about 27,000 clones, roughly 20% found once. Thyroid surgery took place with no prior treatment in any patient. The sample comprised blood. Receptor source: a male donor with papillary thyroid cancer or a benign thyroid nodule (not recorded which). Some clones in this sample may be carry-over from other donors' samples.

This clone was counted many times. The rearrangement uses TRBV24-1 and TRBJ1-5; possible D gene TRBD1, 6 bases. CDR3 length: 16 residues. Germline CDR1 is KGHDR and CDR2 is SFDVKD. The V end lost 4 bases, the J end lost 3 bases, and 15 bases lay between the germline ends. CDR3 sequence reads: CATSEPSGDHNQPQHF. In DNA form, the CDR3 reads TGTGCCACCAGTGAACCGTCAGGGGATCACAATCAGCCCCAGCATTTT.

For this clone: Lacking the conserved final phenylalanine or tryptophan, this CDR3 likely reflects a read error. V usage is TRBV24-1 and J usage is TRBJ1-1; no firm D call. Trimming removed 7 bases from V and 0 bases from J, with 11 bases in between. The CDR3 sequence is 14 residues long. Germline lookup yields CDR1 KGHDR and CDR2 SFDVKD. The CDR3 protein is CATSTRHMNTEAFI. DNA of the CDR3: TGTGCCACCAGCACACGTCACATGAACACTGAAGCTTTCATT.

This clone was seen more than once but under ten times. Here the CDR3 DNA reads TGTGCCAGCAGGACAGCTCTTAATTCACCCCTCCACTTT. Translated, it gives CASRTALNSPLHF. This chain links TRBV27 with TRBJ1-6; maybe TRBD1 (5 bases). V was trimmed by 6 bases and J by 6 bases, leaving 9 bases between them. This CDR3 region has 13 residues. Per germline, CDR1 MNHEY and CDR2 SMNVEV (reference sequence).

At least ten counts were recorded for this clone. This may come from a read error, since a much larger clone is one base off. The same CDR3 arises from other DNA sequences in this sample as well. The chain employs TRBV11-2 and TRBJ2-7; 14 bases match TRBD2. Trimming at V came to 9 bases and at J to 2 bases, leaving 9 bases not matched to a gene. The CDR3 has 16 amino acids. Germline V CDR1 and CDR2: SGHAT, FQNNGV. This CDR3 reads CASRGLAGVGAYEQYF. The CDR3 nucleotides are TGTGCCAGTAGGGGACTAGCGGGAGTTGGGGCCTACGAGCAGTACTTC.

In regard to this clone: In this CDR3 the conserved last residue, phenylalanine or tryptophan, is missing, so a read error is likely. The V and J genes are TRBV19 and TRBJ2-7; maybe TRBD1 (5 bases). Trimming pared 5 bases from V and 3 bases from J, leaving 14 bases between. Germline V gene sequence: CDR1 LNHDA, CDR2 SQIVND (reference sequence). This CDR3 is built from 14 residues. As DNA, the CDR3 is TGTGCCAGTAGTTTCACTCGGACATGCTACGAGCAGTACTTA. It specifies CASSFTRTCYEQYL.

The chain recombines TRBV24-1 with TRBJ2-7; 8 bases map to TRBD1. The CDR3 covers 15 residues. The germline gives CDR1 KGHDR, CDR2 SFDVKD. The V gene end was trimmed by 6 bases and the J gene end by 9 bases; junction bases not matched to a gene: 15. CDR3 sequence reads: CATSPRGTGLRGQYF. DNA of the CDR3: TGTGCCACCAGTCCTCGCGGGACAGGACTACGAGGGCAGTACTTC.

This clone has ten or more counts. This chain uses TRBV24-1 with TRBJ2-7; a possible D gene is TRBD2 (6 bases). Germline CDR1 reads KGHDR; CDR2 reads SFDVKD. V gave up 0 bases and J gave up 12 bases, with 8 bases separating them. This CDR3 is built from 11 residues. The CDR3 reads CATSDLGDWYF. DNA of the CDR3: TGTGCCACCAGTGATTTGGGGGACTGGTACTTC.

The CDR3 loop is CSTTQAGSDEQYF. CDR3 bases: TGCAGTACTACACAGGCAGGCTCAGATGAGCAGTACTTC. The V and J genes are TRBV20-1 and TRBJ2-7; D might be TRBD1 (5 bases). V lost 8 bases and J lost 7, with 21 bases in between. From germline, CDR1 is DFQATT and CDR2 SNEGSKA (reference sequence). The length of the CDR3 is 13 residues.

Remarks on this clone: At one of its ends the junction is not consistent with the germline gene, which may arise from a read error. V gene TRBV9 combines with J gene TRBJ1-1, with no clear D. Germline CDR1 is SGDLS and CDR2 is YYNGEE. This CDR3 region has 14 residues. The CDR3, as DNA: TGTGCCAGCAGTGTAGACCCCGGTGTGGGTGAAGCTTTCTTT. Its translation: CASSVDPGVGEAFF.

Many counts were recorded for this clone. The rearrangement joins TRBV12-5 to TRBJ2-1; D unclear. The CDR3 length is 14 residues. V shed 0 bases and J shed 4 bases, with 7 bases lying between them. From germline, CDR1 is LGHNT and CDR2 FRNRAP. In DNA, the CDR3 is TGTGCTAGTGGTTTGGTACTGAGATACAATGAGCAGTTCTTC. Protein: CASGLVLRYNEQFF.

The table lists this clone with many counts. The chain uses TRBV13 and TRBJ1-2, with 7 bases fitting TRBD1. This CDR3 contains 13 residues. Trimming cost V 5 bases and J 6 bases; bases outside gene matches: 6. Per germline, CDR1 PRHDT and CDR2 FYEKMQ (reference sequence). CDR3 amino acids: CASSQAGGDGYTF. DNA for the CDR3: TGTGCCAGCAGCCAGGCAGGGGGGGATGGCTACACCTTC. The full variable domain, rest sourced from reference TRBV13 and TRBJ1-2, is AAGVIQSPRHLIKEKRETATLKCYPIPRHDTVYWYQQGPGQDPQFLISFYEKMQSDKGSIPDRFSAQQFSDYHSELNMSSLELGDSALYFCASSQAGGDGYTFGSGTRLTVV.

This clone appeared many times. The rearrangement joins TRBV6-5 to TRBJ1-5; D remains unclear. The CDR3 contains 15 residues. V gave up 0 bases and J gave up 4 bases, with 10 bases separating them. Germline assignment: CDR1 MNHEY and CDR2 SVGAGI. CDR3 protein: CASSYSGGVNQPQHF. CDR3 nucleotide sequence: TGTGCCAGCAGTTACTCCGGAGGAGTAAATCAGCCCCAGCATTTT.

In its sample, this clone was seen many times. The J gene is TRBJ1-1, the V gene TRBV30; the D is unclear. Germline V gene lookup returns CDR1 GTSNPN and CDR2 SVGIG (reference sequence). Trimming took off 3 bases at V and 3 bases at J, with 17 bases between the two ends. The CDR3 covers 15 residues. The CDR3 sequence: CAWRPQQWRDTEAFF. CDR3 nucleotide sequence: TGTGCCTGGAGACCCCAACAGTGGCGGGACACTGAAGCTTTCTTT.

This clone has at least ten counts. The chain carries TRBV10-3 and TRBJ1-3; D uncertain. Germline V gives CDR1 ENHRY, CDR2 SYGVKD. CDR3 length: 17 residues. V dropped 0 bases and J dropped 0 bases, with 12 bases sitting between them. CDR3 amino acids: CAISESLTPSSGNTIYF. The CDR3 DNA is TGTGCCATCAGTGAGTCATTGACTCCCAGCTCTGGAAACACCATATATTTT.

This clone appeared many times. This chain connects TRBV6-5 to TRBJ1-1; D is ambiguous. Trimming removed 0 bases from V and 2 bases from J, with 13 bases in between. The CDR3 runs 16 residues. Germline V gives CDR1 MNHEY, CDR2 SVGAGI. In nucleotides, the CDR3 is TGTGCCAGCAGTTACTCGATCGGGGATGTCAACACTGAAGCTTTCTTT. Translation: CASSYSIGDVNTEAFF.

Worth noting for this clone: No conserved phenylalanine or tryptophan is present at the end of the CDR3, so a read error is the likely explanation. The V gene is TRBV28, the J gene TRBJ2-7; 11 nucleotides match TRBD2. Germline V CDR1 and CDR2: MDHEN, SYDVKM. This CDR3 region has 17 residues. Trimming cost V 6 bases and J 0 bases; bases outside gene matches: 10. CDR3 DNA sequence: TGTGCCAGCAGCATGGGACTAGCGGTAGGACGCTCCTACGAGCAGTACTGC. Translating it yields CASSMGLAVGRSYEQYC.

This clone has more than one count but fewer than ten. The chain employs TRBV27 and TRBJ1-2, with D possibly being TRBD1 (5 bases). The germline V and J ends were trimmed by 8 bases and 4 bases, with 26 bases remaining between them. Germline V gene sequence: CDR1 MNHEY, CDR2 SMNVEV (reference sequence). There are 17 residues in the CDR3. CDR3 in amino acids: CASSGGTGTWATYGYTF. The CDR3 coding sequence is TGTGCCAGCTCCGGAGGTACAGGAACGTGGGCGACCTATGGCTACACCTTC.

In the case of this clone: One end of the junction is discordant with germline, which a read error may explain. This chain connects TRBV28 to TRBJ1-4; D possibly corresponds to TRBD1 (5 bases). The CDR3 is 14 residues long. Per the germline V gene, CDR1 is MDHEN and CDR2 is SYDVKM. Here the CDR3 reads CASTEGQGWEKMFF. The CDR3, as DNA: TGTGCCAGCACCGAGGGTCAGGGTTGGGAAAAAATGTTTTTT.

This clone was detected many times. The chain couples TRBV5-1 to TRBJ2-1, with 13 bases aligning to TRBD2. The junction had 10 bases not matched to a gene; V was cut back by 3 bases and J by 7 bases. In germline, CDR1 is SGHRS, CDR2 YFSETQ. The CDR3 runs 17 residues. In DNA form, the CDR3 reads TGCGCCAGCAGCTCAGACCCACTAGCGGGAGGGGGTAATGAGCAGTTCTTC. Translating gives CASSSDPLAGGGNEQFF.

This clone has a count of ten or more. This sample includes further DNA sequences coding for the same CDR3. V gene TRBV4-2 combines with J gene TRBJ2-5; TRBD1 matches at 8 bases. The CDR3 sequence is 14 residues long. J gave up 4 bases and V 4 bases, and 5 bases lay outside the gene matches. CDR1 LGHNA and CDR2 YNFKEQ come from the germline V gene. The CDR3 spells CASSPGTGPETQYF. CDR3 in DNA: TGTGCCAGCAGCCCCGGGACAGGACCAGAGACCCAGTACTTC.

Ten or more counts support this clone. V gene TRBV20-1 combines with J gene TRBJ1-2; 7 nucleotides match TRBD1. CDR1 and CDR2 (germline): DFQATT, SNEGSKA (reference sequence). With 5 bases clipped from V and 3 bases from J, the junction kept 9 bases outside the gene matches. The CDR3 has 14 amino acids. CDR3 sequence (DNA): TGCAGTGCTCACGGAGGGGGCGACGACTATGGCTACACCTTC. This gives the protein CSAHGGGDDYGYTF.

This clone has just one count. The chain employs TRBV28 and TRBJ1-2; D gene unclear. Trimming removed 5 bases from V and 4 bases from J, with 20 bases in between. The germline V gene has CDR1 MDHEN and CDR2 SYDVKM. There are 16 residues in the CDR3. Written as DNA, the CDR3 is TGTGCCAGCAGTCCGTCTCTCGGTTCGAACACCTATGGCTACACCTTC. Encoded protein: CASSPSLGSNTYGYTF.

This clone was counted at least ten times. This chain links TRBV4-3 with TRBJ1-1, with 7 bases aligning to TRBD1. V was pared by 1 base and J by 4 bases, with 3 bases of the junction left unmatched. Per germline, CDR1 LGHNA and CDR2 YSLEER. The CDR3 is 14 residues long. CDR3 DNA sequence: TGCGCCAGCAGCCAAGCCAACAGGGGCACTGAAGCTTTCTTT. Translation: CASSQANRGTEAFF.

In this sample, this clone is medium-sized. The CDR3 DNA reads TGCGCCAGCAGCTTTCCGGGGCTCAATTCACCCCTCCACTTT. Translated: CASSFPGLNSPLHF. The rearrangement uses TRBV5-1 and TRBJ1-6; a possible D gene is TRBD1 (5 bases). CDR1 and CDR2 (germline): SGHRS, YFSETQ. The CDR3 is 14 residues long. V lost 2 bases and J lost 7, with 10 bases in between.

This clone was detected many times. The chain couples TRBV6-6 to TRBJ1-1; D uncertain. Germline V gene sequence: CDR1 MNHNY, CDR2 SVGAGI (reference sequence). Trimming removed 2 bases at V and 2 bases at J, with 6 bases between. The CDR3 is 13 residues long. CDR3 protein: CASSYVDNTEAFF. DNA for the CDR3: TGTGCCAGCAGTTACGTGGATAACACTGAAGCTTTCTTT.

This clone showed up many times. J is TRBJ1-1 and V is TRBV4-1, with D unclear. The ends were cut back, 0 bases at V and 6 bases at J, with 17 bases in the middle. This CDR3 is 16 amino acids long. Germline-derived CDR1 and CDR2 are MGHRA and YSYEKL. The CDR3 nucleotides are TGCGCCAGCAGCCAAGATTTCGGAGGTTATAACGCTGAAGCTTTCTTT. Residues: CASSQDFGGYNAEAFF.

This clone was observed at least ten times. The chain couples TRBV5-6 to TRBJ2-2; D call uncertain. Between the trimmed V and J ends, which lost 2 bases and 6 bases, there was a span of 11 bases. The CDR3 is 14 amino acids. CDR1 SGHDT and CDR2 YYEEEE come from the germline V gene. CDR3 region: CASSLISMAGELFF. The CDR3 region has the DNA TGTGCCAGCAGCTTAATTAGCATGGCCGGGGAGCTGTTTTTT.